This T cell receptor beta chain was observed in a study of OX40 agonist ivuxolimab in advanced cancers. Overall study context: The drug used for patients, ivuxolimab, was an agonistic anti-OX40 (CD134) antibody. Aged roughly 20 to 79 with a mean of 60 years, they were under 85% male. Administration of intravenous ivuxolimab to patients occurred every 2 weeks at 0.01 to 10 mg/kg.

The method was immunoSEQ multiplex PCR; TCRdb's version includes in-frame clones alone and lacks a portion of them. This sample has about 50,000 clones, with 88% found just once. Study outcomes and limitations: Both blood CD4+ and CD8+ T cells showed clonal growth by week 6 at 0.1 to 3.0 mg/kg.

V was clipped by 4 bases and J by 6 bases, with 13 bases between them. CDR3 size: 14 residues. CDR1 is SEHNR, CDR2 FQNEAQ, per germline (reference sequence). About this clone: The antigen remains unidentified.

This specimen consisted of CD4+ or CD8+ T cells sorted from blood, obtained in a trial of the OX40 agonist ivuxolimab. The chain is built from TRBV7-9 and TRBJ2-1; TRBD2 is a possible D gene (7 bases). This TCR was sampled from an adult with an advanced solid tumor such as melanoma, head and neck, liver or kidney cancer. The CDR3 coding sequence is TGTGCCAGCAGCTCTCTAGCGGACAGCAATGAGCAGTTCTTC. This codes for CASSSLADSNEQFF.